This entry lists 32 T cell receptor beta chains sequenced from one sample in a study of T cells in Graves' hyperthyroidism and ophthalmopathy. RNA transcripts gave rise to amplified TCR beta CDR3 regions. In the first-round RT-PCR of the TCR CDR3, the HTBI primer set was used. MiXCR, run by TCRdb on the multiplex PCR reads, gives a single entry per CDR3 protein. The sample comprises around 380,000 distinct CDR3 sequences, less than 15% of which are singletons, and around 20% rests with the top ten. The sequencing input was blood. The source is a man aged 25 to 40 with Graves' hyperthyroidism that later progressed to Graves' ophthalmopathy.

The rearrangement joins TRBV5-1 to TRBJ1-1, with D possibly TRBD1 on 6 matching bases. Germline loops: CDR1 SGHRS, CDR2 YFSETQ. Trimming shortened V by 1 base and J by 5 bases, and 18 bases separated the two germline ends. CDR3 size: 16 residues. The CDR3 DNA is TGCGCCAGCAGCTTGTGGGAGGAGGGGGATGGGACTGAAGCTTTCTTT. This gives the protein CASSLWEEGDGTEAFF.

Note on this clonotype: This may stem from a read error, because a much larger clone lies one nucleotide away. The J gene is TRBJ1-1, the V gene TRBV30; the D gene is possibly TRBD1 (5 bases). This CDR3 has 15 residues. CDR1 is GTSNPN and CDR2 is SVGIG in the germline V gene (reference sequence). The CDR3 spells CVWSVTGVSDTEAFF. CDR3 coding DNA: TGTGTCTGGAGTGTAACGGGGGTGAGTGACACTGAAGCTTTCTTT.

This clonotype was seen only a few times. The V gene is TRBV13, the J gene TRBJ1-6; D unresolved. Germline V gene lookup returns CDR1 PRHDT and CDR2 FYEKMQ (reference sequence). The CDR3 is made up of 17 amino acids. The V end lost 0 bases, the J end lost 3 bases, and 12 bases lay between the germline ends. The DNA for the CDR3 is TGTGCCAGCAGCTTAGGTACATCTCAGCACTATAATTCACCCCTCCACTTT. Its protein is CASSLGTSQHYNSPLHF.

The rearrangement links TRBV5-5 to TRBJ1-2; D not resolved. CDR1 is SGHKS and CDR2 is YYEKEE in the germline V gene (reference sequence). V was shortened by 3 bases and J by 5 bases, with 8 bases between the two germline ends. The length of the CDR3 is 12 residues. CDR3 bases: TGTGCCAGCAGCTCGGACGAGTATGGCTACACCTTC. Encoded protein: CASSSDEYGYTF.

The rearrangement links TRBV7-9 to TRBJ2-3; a possible D gene is TRBD2 (6 bases). The germline V gene has CDR1 SEHNR and CDR2 FQNEAQ (reference sequence). V gave up 5 bases and J gave up 8 bases, with 14 bases separating them. The CDR3 spans 13 residues. The CDR3: CASSRGTVFTQYF. CDR3 DNA: TGTGCCAGCAGCCGGGGGACCGTCTTTACGCAGTATTTT.

This clonotype has at least ten counts. This sequence joins TRBV7-9 and TRBJ1-1; D perhaps matches TRBD1 (5 bases). Trimming shortened V by 5 bases and J by 4 bases, and 14 bases separated the two germline ends. The CDR3 consists of 14 residues. Germline V lookup: CDR1 SEHNR, CDR2 FQNEAQ (reference sequence). CDR3 region: CASSRRGQPTEAFF. The CDR3 region has the DNA TGTGCCAGCAGCCGTCGAGGACAACCCACTGAAGCTTTCTTT.

This clonotype appeared a few times. V gene TRBV6-1 combines with J gene TRBJ2-3, with D possibly TRBD2 on 5 matching bases. Trimming left V 2 bases short and J 4 bases short, with 7 bases between. CDR3 length: 13 amino acids. CDR1 is MNHNS, CDR2 SASEGT, per germline. This CDR3 reads CASSEREPDTQYF. The CDR3 nucleotides are TGTGCCAGCAGTGAAAGGGAGCCAGATACGCAGTATTTT.

This clonotype was seen ten or more times. The chain employs TRBV7-2 and TRBJ2-3; 10 bases map to TRBD1. V lost 6 bases to trimming and J lost 3 bases; unmatched junction nucleotides: 6. From germline, CDR1 is SGHTA and CDR2 FQGNSA. This CDR3 contains 15 residues. As DNA, the CDR3 is TGTGCCAGCAGGGGACAGGGGTGGAGGACAGATACGCAGTATTTT. This gives the protein CASRGQGWRTDTQYF.

This clonotype was seen at least ten times. The V and J genes are TRBV7-9 and TRBJ2-7; D is perhaps TRBD1 (5 bases). The CDR3 contains 14 residues. Germline CDR1 SEHNR, CDR2 FQNEAQ (reference sequence). Trimming removed 4 bases at V and 2 bases at J, with 12 bases between. The CDR3 region is CASSSDMAAYEQYF. CDR3 in DNA: TGTGCCAGCAGCTCGGACATGGCAGCCTACGAGCAGTACTTC.

The CDR3: CASSSPWGTSGFYPSHNEQFF. In DNA form, the CDR3 reads TGTGCCAGTAGCTCCCCCTGGGGGACTAGCGGGTTTTACCCTTCACACAATGAGCAGTTCTTC. The chain combines TRBV19 with TRBJ2-1; 12 bases agree with TRBD2. In germline, CDR1 is LNHDA, CDR2 SQIVND (reference sequence). With V trimmed by 6 bases and J by 5 bases, 23 bases remained unmatched. The CDR3 length is 21 residues.

This clonotype was picked up many times. The chain combines TRBV7-9 with TRBJ2-1; D may be TRBD1 (6 bases). V was shortened by 3 bases and J by 9 bases, with 9 bases between the two germline ends. The CDR3 runs to 12 residues. Looked up from germline, CDR1 is SEHNR and CDR2 is FQNEAQ (reference sequence). DNA of the CDR3: TGTGCCAGCAGCTTTAGGGGGACTGAGCAGTTCTTC. Its translation: CASSFRGTEQFF.

As to this clonotype: One end of the junction does not line up with germline, which may come from a read error. The genes are TRBV7-9 and TRBJ2-1; 10 bases are a match to TRBD2. CDR1 is SEHNR, CDR2 FQNEAQ, per germline (reference sequence). The CDR3 covers 17 residues. For the CDR3, the DNA is TGTGCCAGCAGCTTAGGGCTAGCGGGGGCAGTCTACAATAAGCAGTTCTTC. Translation gives CASSLGLAGAVYNKQFF.

This clonotype was detected ten times or more. The chain joins TRBV12-3 or TRBV12-4 to TRBJ2-7; TRBD2 matches 9 bases. V shed 8 bases and J 6 bases; nucleotides not matched to a gene: 5. The CDR3 is 12 amino acids. Here the CDR3 reads CASSRGGLEQYF. As DNA, the CDR3 is TGTGCCAGCTCGCGGGGGGGCCTCGAGCAGTACTTC.

This clonotype has a count of ten or more. The chain carries TRBV6-1 and TRBJ1-5; D may be TRBD1 (6 bases). Germline V gene data show CDR1 as MNHNS and CDR2 as SASEGT. This CDR3 spans 15 amino acids. The V end lost 6 bases, the J end lost 4 bases, and 16 bases lay between the germline ends. CDR3: CASSPWGAQNQPQHF. As DNA, the CDR3 is TGTGCCAGCAGCCCTTGGGGGGCGCAGAATCAGCCCCAGCATTTT.

In this sample, this clonotype turned up a few times. A read error is the likely source, as a far larger clone sits one nucleotide away. The V and J genes are TRBV6-1 and TRBJ1-2; 7 bases are shared with TRBD1. J gave up 6 bases and V 4 bases, and 2 bases lay outside the gene matches. Germline V gives CDR1 MNHNS, CDR2 SASEGT. The CDR3 spans 12 residues. CDR3 sequence (DNA): TGTGCCAGCAGTGGACAGGGCCATGGCTACACCTTC. This sequence encodes CASSGQGHGYTF.

This clonotype was seen a handful of times. J is TRBJ1-5 and V is TRBV6-2 or TRBV6-3; D may be TRBD1 (6 bases). The V gene lost 6 bases and the J gene lost 0 bases, with 12 bases spanning the gap. Germline loops: CDR1 MNHEY, CDR2 SVGEGT. The CDR3 length is 15 residues. CDR3 sequence: CASRGTSDSNQPQHF. CDR3 nucleotide sequence: TGTGCCAGCAGAGGGACATCGGATAGCAATCAGCCCCAGCATTTT.

The sample holds many counts of this clonotype. The chain carries TRBV6-6 and TRBJ2-7, with D perhaps matching TRBD1 (6 bases). Trimming stripped 0 bases from V and 1 base from J, with 10 bases between. The CDR3 runs to 15 residues. Germline CDR1 reads MNHNY; CDR2 reads SVGAGI (reference sequence). The CDR3 here is CASSYSTGPSYEQYF. As DNA, the CDR3 is TGTGCCAGCAGTTACTCGACAGGACCATCCTACGAGCAGTACTTC.

This clonotype was detected many times. The J gene is TRBJ1-1, the V gene TRBV9; D not resolved. Germline lookup yields CDR1 SGDLS and CDR2 YYNGEE. The CDR3 consists of 12 residues. Trimming stripped 2 bases from V and 5 bases from J, with 7 bases between. The CDR3 DNA reads TGTGCCAGCAGCGTCGACGGAACTGAAGCTTTCTTT. Translation gives CASSVDGTEAFF.

This clonotype was seen many times. The CDR3 DNA reads TGTGCCAGCAGTGCCAGAAGACAGGGATTGGGTGCCGAAGCTTTCTTT. Protein sequence: CASSARRQGLGAEAFF. The rearrangement links TRBV6-1 to TRBJ1-1, with 7 nucleotides matching TRBD1. The CDR3 sequence is 16 residues long. CDR1 is MNHNS and CDR2 is SASEGT in the germline V gene. The trim removed 4 bases at V and 8 bases at J, leaving 16 bases unmatched.

This clonotype was recorded at least ten times. The V call is TRBV7-2, the J call TRBJ2-7, with 8 bases identical to TRBD2. Germline CDR1 and CDR2: SGHTA and FQGNSA. The CDR3 has 14 residues. The ends lost 4 bases at V and 2 bases at J; junction bases unmatched: 4. The CDR3 here is CASSSPGLAYEQYF. CDR3 in DNA: TGTGCCAGCAGCTCTCCGGGACTAGCCTACGAGCAGTACTTC.

This sequence joins TRBV9 and TRBJ1-1; no clear D. This CDR3 has 15 amino acids. Trimming took off 0 bases at V and 4 bases at J, with 13 bases between the two ends. CDR1 is SGDLS and CDR2 is YYNGEE in the germline V gene. The CDR3 spells CASSVGERAGTEAFF. DNA of the CDR3: TGTGCCAGCAGCGTAGGGGAGCGGGCTGGCACTGAAGCTTTCTTT.

V and J are TRBV19 and TRBJ2-5; 11 bases agree with TRBD2. Germline V lookup: CDR1 LNHDA, CDR2 SQIVND (reference sequence). The CDR3 totals 16 residues. Trimming at V came to 5 bases and at J to 2 bases, leaving 7 bases not matched to a gene. The CDR3 sequence: CASSELAGAQQETQYF. The DNA for the CDR3 is TGTGCCAGTAGTGAACTAGCGGGGGCCCAACAAGAGACCCAGTACTTC.

This clonotype was detected ten times or more. The chain joins TRBV27 to TRBJ2-3, with D perhaps TRBD2 (5 bases). Between the trimmed V and J ends, which lost 4 bases and 2 bases, there was a span of 13 bases. From germline, CDR1 is MNHEY and CDR2 SMNVEV (reference sequence). This CDR3 spans 15 amino acids. The CDR3 nucleotides read TGTGCCAGCAGTTCTCTAGCTCTACTCACAGATACGCAGTATTTT. This gives the protein CASSSLALLTDTQYF.

This clonotype came up many times. The chain is built from TRBV15 and TRBJ1-5; D possibly corresponds to TRBD1 (6 bases). V was cut by 0 bases and J by 7 bases, with 10 bases left in between. CDR1 is LNHNV and CDR2 is YYDKDF in the germline V gene (reference sequence). This CDR3 is built from 14 residues. The CDR3 reads CATSRDTGRQPQHF. CDR3 nucleotides: TGTGCCACCAGCAGAGATACAGGGCGGCAGCCCCAGCATTTT. The full variable domain, in which reference TRBV15 and TRBJ1-5 provide the parts outside the CDR3, is DAMVIQNPRYQVTQFGKPVTLSCSQTLNHNVMYWYQQKSSQAPKLLFHYYDKDFNNEADTPDNFQSRRPNTSFCFLDIRSPGLGDTAMYLCATSRDTGRQPQHFGDGTRLSIL.

This chain joins TRBV11-3 and TRBJ2-1; 8 bases map to TRBD2. Unmatched junction bases numbered 16, after V lost 5 bases and J lost 7 bases. In germline, CDR1 is SGHNT, CDR2 YENEEA. The CDR3 is 17 residues long. The CDR3 loop is CASSPTGSGGRRNEQFF. The CDR3 DNA sequence: TGTGCCAGCAGCCCCACCGGGAGCGGGGGCAGGAGGAATGAGCAGTTCTTC.

This clonotype was counted at least ten times. The rearrangement joins TRBV20-1 to TRBJ2-5, with TRBD2 matching 9 bases. CDR1 DFQATT and CDR2 SNEGSKA come from the germline V gene (reference sequence). The CDR3 covers 15 residues. Trimming cost V 0 bases and J 2 bases; bases outside gene matches: 4. The CDR3 here is CSARDRLAGQETQYF. The CDR3 nucleotides are TGCAGTGCTAGAGATCGGCTAGCGGGGCAAGAGACCCAGTACTTC.

The V and J genes are TRBV28 and TRBJ2-7, with D perhaps matching TRBD1 or TRBD2 (6 bases each). This CDR3 has 16 residues. Trimming shortened V by 5 bases and J by 0 bases, and 17 bases separated the two germline ends. CDR1 MDHEN and CDR2 SYDVKM come from the germline V gene. The CDR3 coding sequence is TGTGCCAGCAGTGGCTTGGGGGGCTCGAGCTCCTACGAGCAGTACTTC. Translating it yields CASSGLGGSSSYEQYF. The variable domain in full, completed from reference TRBV28 and TRBJ2-7, reads DVKVTQSSRYLVKRTGEKVFLECVQDMDHENMFWYRQDPGLGLRLIYFSYDVKMKEKGDIPEGYSVSREKKERFSLILESASTNQTSMYLCASSGLGGSSSYEQYFGPGTRLTVT.

This clonotype was recorded at least ten times. This chain links TRBV6-1 with TRBJ2-7, with D possibly being TRBD1 (5 bases). The germline gives CDR1 MNHNS, CDR2 SASEGT. V was trimmed by 5 bases and J by 2 bases, leaving 22 bases between them. The CDR3 is 17 residues long. The chain's CDR3 is CASSLWVKGRIAYEQYF. In nucleotides, the CDR3 is TGTGCCAGCAGTCTCTGGGTTAAGGGGCGTATTGCCTACGAGCAGTACTTC.

This clonotype appeared a few times. CDR3 protein: CASSQGTGDGETQYF. The CDR3 nucleotides are TGTGCCAGCTCACAAGGGACAGGAGATGGGGAGACCCAGTACTTC. The rearrangement links TRBV18 to TRBJ2-5; 8 positions agree with TRBD1. J was trimmed by 5 bases and V by 4 bases; bases with no gene match: 9. The CDR3 extends over 15 amino acids. CDR1 is KGHSH, CDR2 LQKENI, per germline. Together with reference TRBV18 and TRBJ2-5, the CDR3 gives the full variable domain: NAGVMQNPRHLVRRRGQEARLRCSPMKGHSHVYWYRQLPEEGLKFMVYLQKENIIDESGMPKERFSAEFPKEGPSILRIQQVVRGDSAAYFCASSQGTGDGETQYFGPGTRLLVL.

This clonotype has just a few counts. One base away lies a much larger clone, so this may be a sequencing read error. This chain connects TRBV9 to TRBJ2-1; TRBD1 matches at 8 bases. Germline-derived CDR1 and CDR2 are SGDLS and YYNGEE. Trimming removed 4 bases from V and 4 bases from J; junction bases left unmatched: 4. The CDR3 consists of 14 residues. This chain's CDR3 is CASSSRTGYNEQFF. CDR3 DNA sequence: TGTGCCAGCAGCTCCCGGACAGGGTACAATGAGCAGTTCTTC.

J is TRBJ1-6 and V is TRBV29-1; D is perhaps TRBD1 (5 bases). The germline gives CDR1 SQVTM, CDR2 ANQGSEA. V was trimmed by 6 bases and J by 10 bases, leaving 16 bases between them. The CDR3 runs to 13 residues. DNA for the CDR3: TGCAGCGTGGGACGGGTCTTTAACTCACCCCTCCACTTT. It codes for CSVGRVFNSPLHF.

The chain links TRBV20-1 to TRBJ2-2; D might be TRBD1 or TRBD2, each matching 5 bases. The CDR3 covers 13 residues. CDR1 and CDR2 (germline): DFQATT, SNEGSKA (reference sequence). The V end lost 4 bases, the J end lost 5 bases, and 11 bases lay between the germline ends. This CDR3 reads CSATRDRTGELFF. Here the CDR3 DNA reads TGCAGTGCTACCCGGGACCGAACCGGGGAGCTGTTTTTT.